These 20 T cell receptor beta chains share one sample of origin, sequenced in a study of blood T cell repertoires in COVID-19. TCRdb's table, derived via immunoSEQ multiplex PCR, lists solely in-frame clones and lacks some. This sample yields roughly 70,000 clones, of which 76% are seen a single time; just under 15% belongs to the top ten. Material for sequencing was peripheral blood. The source of these receptors is a man aged 60 to 75 with COVID-19, enrolled during active disease.

The chain combines TRBV11-3 with TRBJ2-7; D is uncertain. Germline values: CDR1 SGHNT, CDR2 YENEEA. This CDR3 has 14 residues. Trimming left V 2 bases short and J 2 bases short, with 10 bases between. This CDR3 is CASSLRDNPYEQYF. CDR3 nucleotide sequence: TGTGCCAGCAGCTTAAGAGACAACCCCTACGAGCAGTACTTC.

The chain uses TRBV20-1 and TRBJ1-2, with TRBD1 as a possible D gene (6 bases). This CDR3 has 11 residues. V was shortened by 5 bases and J by 8 bases, with 12 bases between the two germline ends. Germline V gene sequence: CDR1 DFQATT, CDR2 SNEGSKA (reference sequence). The CDR3 DNA is TGCAGTGCTTACAGGGAAGGGGGCTACACCTTC. Translating gives CSAYREGGYTF.

The rearrangement links TRBV27 to TRBJ1-1; 7 nucleotides align to TRBD1. The CDR3 spans 13 residues. Trimming removed 3 bases from V and 5 bases from J; junction bases left unmatched: 3. The germline V gene encodes CDR1 MNHEY and CDR2 SMNVEV (reference sequence). The CDR3, as DNA: TGTGCCAGCAGTTTCGACAGGGAAACTGAAGCTTTCTTT. Its protein is CASSFDRETEAFF.

The CDR3 coding sequence is TGCGCCAGCTCCGGGACTCAACTTCGCACAGATACGCAGTATTTT. Amino acid sequence: CASSGTQLRTDTQYF. V is TRBV5-1 and J is TRBJ2-3; D might be TRBD2 (6 bases). Germline assignment: CDR1 SGHRS and CDR2 YFSETQ. Trimming cost V 7 bases and J 1 base, with 16 bases left between them. The CDR3 is 15 residues long.

This clone came up a few times. The chain joins TRBV11-3 to TRBJ1-2; 8 bases are shared with TRBD1. V gave up 1 base and J gave up 4 bases; unmatched junction bases: 5. CDR3 length: 15 amino acids. Germline V gives CDR1 SGHNT, CDR2 YENEEA. The CDR3, as DNA: TGTGCCAGCAGCTTAGGTCAGGGACAGGCCTATGGCTACACCTTC. Amino acids: CASSLGQGQAYGYTF. Full variable domain (outside the CDR3, taken from reference TRBV11-3 and TRBJ1-2): EAGVVQSPRYKIIEKKQPVAFWCNPISGHNTLYWYLQNLGQGPELLIRYENEEAVDDSQLPKDRFSAERLKGVDSTLKIQPAELGDSAVYLCASSLGQGQAYGYTFGSGTRLTVV.

The chain uses TRBV18 and TRBJ2-1, with 13 nucleotides matching TRBD2. J lost 12 bases, V lost 6 bases, and 11 bases had no gene match. In germline, CDR1 is KGHSH, CDR2 LQKENI. The CDR3 totals 15 residues. CDR3 protein: CASSPTSGGAYVQFF. The CDR3 nucleotides are TGTGCCAGCTCGCCTACTAGCGGGGGGGCTTATGTGCAGTTCTTC.

This clone turned up a few times. The rearrangement joins TRBV30 to TRBJ1-4; 8 nucleotides line up with TRBD1. Trimming removed 5 bases from V and 1 base from J; junction bases left unmatched: 3. CDR3 length: 14 residues. Germline loops: CDR1 GTSNPN, CDR2 SVGIG (reference sequence). The CDR3 protein is CAWGTGGTNEKLFF. The CDR3 nucleotides are TGTGCCTGGGGAACAGGGGGAACTAATGAAAAACTGTTTTTT.

The J gene is TRBJ2-1, the V gene TRBV30, with TRBD2 identical over 12 bases. J gave up 12 bases and V 4 bases, and 16 bases lay outside the gene matches. Germline V CDR1 and CDR2: GTSNPN, SVGIG (reference sequence). The CDR3 has 16 residues. Written as DNA, the CDR3 is TGTGCCTGGACCAGTACGACTAGCGGGGGCTCAGAGGGGCAGTTCTTC. Amino acids: CAWTSTTSGGSEGQFF.

A single count supports this clone. The chain employs TRBV6-5 and TRBJ1-4; D not certain. Trimming removed 2 bases at V and 10 bases at J, with 11 bases between. This CDR3 contains 13 residues. Germline V gene data show CDR1 as MNHEY and CDR2 as SVGAGI. In nucleotides, the CDR3 is TGTGCCAGCAGTTACGCCGCCCCGGGAAAACTGTTTTTT. This encodes CASSYAAPGKLFF.

The V and J genes are TRBV2 and TRBJ2-3; TRBD2 matches 7 bases. The CDR3 has 17 residues. Germline V gives CDR1 SNHLY, CDR2 FYNNEI. Trimming cost V 6 bases and J 3 bases; bases outside gene matches: 15. Here the CDR3 DNA reads TGTGCCAGCAGGCGGTGGGTTAGCGGGTCAGGAACAGATACGCAGTATTTT. It encodes CASRRWVSGSGTDTQYF. Based on the CDR3 plus reference TRBV2 and TRBJ2-3, the full variable domain is EPEVTQTPSHQVTQMGQEVILRCVPISNHLYFYWYRQILGQKVEFLVSFYNNEISEKSEIFDDQFSVERPDGSNFTLKIRSTKLEDSAMYFCASRRWVSGSGTDTQYFGPGTRLTVL.

The chain has TRBV5-5 and TRBJ1-4, with 7 nucleotides matching TRBD1. Germline CDR1 reads SGHKS; CDR2 reads YYEKEE (reference sequence). This CDR3 region has 15 residues. J was trimmed by 8 bases and V by 4 bases; bases with no gene match: 11. Here the CDR3 reads CASSPGTAYLEKLFF. The CDR3 region has the DNA TGTGCCAGCAGCCCGGGGACAGCCTATTTAGAAAAACTGTTTTTT.

This clone appeared a single time. The V call is TRBV2, the J call TRBJ2-5; a possible D gene is TRBD1 (5 bases). This CDR3 has 13 amino acids. Germline V gene sequence: CDR1 SNHLY, CDR2 FYNNEI. With 4 bases removed from V and 3 bases from J, the gap between germline ends came to 9 bases. The CDR3 protein is CASSVDRKETQYF. The CDR3 DNA follows: TGTGCCAGCAGTGTAGACAGAAAAGAGACCCAGTACTTC.

The chain has TRBV30 and TRBJ1-1; 10 bases are shared with TRBD1. CDR3 size: 13 residues. The germline V gene encodes CDR1 GTSNPN and CDR2 SVGIG (reference sequence). Unmatched junction bases numbered 4, after V lost 4 bases and J lost 5 bases. The CDR3 DNA reads TGTGCCTGGAAGGACAGGGGGAAAACTGAAGCTTTCTTT. Its protein product is CAWKDRGKTEAFF.

The gene calls are TRBV6-5 and TRBJ2-1; no clear D. This CDR3 has 14 amino acids. CDR1 and CDR2 (germline): MNHEY, SVGAGI. With 8 bases removed from V and 0 bases from J, the gap between germline ends came to 11 bases. The CDR3 protein is CASVVSGSYNEQFF. DNA for the CDR3: TGTGCCAGCGTAGTGTCAGGCTCCTACAATGAGCAGTTCTTC.

V and J are TRBV2 and TRBJ1-4; tentative D call: TRBD1 (6 bases). The CDR3 has 16 residues. V was pared by 1 base and J by 8 bases, with 17 bases between. The germline V gene encodes CDR1 SNHLY and CDR2 FYNNEI. The CDR3 loop is CASSEVGQTLVEKLFF. DNA for the CDR3: TGTGCCAGCAGTGAAGTCGGACAGACCCTCGTGGAAAAACTGTTTTTT.

The rearrangement joins TRBV7-2 to TRBJ2-5; 10 bases match TRBD1. The V segment lost 1 base and the J segment 6 bases; nucleotides outside the gene matches: 8. This CDR3 contains 16 residues. Germline V lookup: CDR1 SGHTA, CDR2 FQGNSA. The CDR3 sequence: CASSLVGTGDGKTQYF. The CDR3 DNA sequence: TGTGCCAGCAGCTTAGTAGGGACAGGGGATGGGAAGACCCAGTACTTC.

The rearrangement uses TRBV5-6 and TRBJ2-5; a weak D match, TRBD2 (5 bases). This CDR3 has 14 amino acids. Germline assignment: CDR1 SGHDT and CDR2 YYEEEE. Between the trimmed V and J ends, which lost 0 bases and 4 bases, there was a span of 10 bases. This CDR3 reads CASSLVVTTETQYF. In DNA form, the CDR3 reads TGTGCCAGCAGCTTGGTTGTGACTACAGAGACCCAGTACTTC.

The rearrangement links TRBV29-1 to TRBJ1-4; D is perhaps TRBD1 (5 bases). V gave up 7 bases and J gave up 8 bases, with 14 bases separating them. CDR3 length equals 12 residues. Germline V gene data show CDR1 as SQVTM and CDR2 as ANQGSEA. The CDR3 sequence is CSAQGGEEKLFF. The CDR3 nucleotides read TGCAGCGCCCAGGGAGGTGAGGAAAAACTGTTTTTT.

V and J are TRBV30 and TRBJ2-5, with a tentative D call TRBD2 (6 bases). V shed 2 bases and J shed 3 bases, with 10 bases lying between them. The CDR3 extends over 13 amino acids. Germline CDR1 reads GTSNPN; CDR2 reads SVGIG (reference sequence). The CDR3 here is CAWSMGGEETQYF. As DNA, the CDR3 is TGTGCCTGGAGTATGGGGGGAGAAGAGACCCAGTACTTC.

The chain combines TRBV5-4 with TRBJ2-7; D perhaps matches TRBD2 (5 bases). Trimming stripped 0 bases from V and 1 base from J, with 11 bases between. The CDR3 is made up of 15 amino acids. Per germline, CDR1 SGHNT and CDR2 YYREEE (reference sequence). The chain's CDR3 is CASSLDLARSYEQYF. The CDR3 DNA sequence: TGTGCCAGCAGCTTGGACCTAGCTCGATCCTACGAGCAGTACTTC.